The rows below give T cell receptor beta chains drawn from one sample of a study of T-cell reconstitution after alpha-beta-depleted transplantation in children. TCRdb itself ran the PCR reads through MiXCR, one entry per CDR3 protein. The data hold 540,000 or so distinct CDR3 sequences, with about 23% observed a single time. The starting material was PBMCs, mostly from graft donor cells, obtained 360 days after TCRalphabeta/CD19-depleted stem cell transplant. Receptor source: a boy under two years old who had a stem cell transplant for acute myeloid leukemia, so the T cells may come from the graft donor. Each CDR3 is given with its conserved first and last residue.

v_gene	j_gene	CDR3aa
TRBV20-1	TRBJ2-7	CSARLPRTVAYEQYF
TRBV20-1	TRBJ2-3	CSARDVAGVSTDTQYF
TRBV9	TRBJ2-1	CASTHNLLAGANEQFF
TRBV7-2	TRBJ2-7	CASSLWTLYEQYF
TRBV2	TRBJ2-3	CASSEGPVQIPQYF
TRBV24-1	TRBJ2-3	CATKGAGESDTQYF
TRBV5-1	TRBJ2-1	CASSLDRYDNEQFF
TRBV20-1	TRBJ2-5	CSASDPGGETQYF
TRBV29-1	TRBJ1-2	CSVGGGPGYTF
TRBV20-1	TRBJ1-2	CSWGTSNYGYTF
TRBV11-1	TRBJ2-5	CASSPRLGAASFQETQYF
TRBV15	TRBJ1-4	CATSLRGTGEVGEKLFF
TRBV7-9	TRBJ2-5	CASSLDRKETQYF
TRBV29-1	TRBJ1-1	CSVEGWNTEAFF
TRBV6-1	TRBJ1-1	CASRTRTPAGSEAFF
TRBV20-1	TRBJ1-4	CSARDRQDRDWATNEKLFF
TRBV2	TRBJ2-1	CASKSPGQYNEQFF
TRBV27	TRBJ2-6	CASRLTTGVSSGANVLTF
TRBV20-1	TRBJ2-1	CSARDYKGNEQFF
TRBV13	TRBJ2-1	CASSQGVRDNEQFF
TRBV21-1	TRBJ2-3	CASWTGIDTDTQYF
TRBV4-3	TRBJ1-6	CASSQEQGGIGSPLHF
TRBV15	TRBJ2-3	CATSTERGASTDTQYF
TRBV29-1	TRBJ2-7	CSVLTTGWPEQYF
TRBV7-9	TRBJ2-7	CASSLGDFSYEQYF
TRBV7-9	TRBJ2-7	CASSFAGKQDEQYF
TRBV30	TRBJ2-1	CAWKGGTYNEQFF
TRBV29-1	TRBJ1-2	CSVEDRNYGYTF
TRBV20-1	TRBJ2-7	CSARPLGGTYEQYF
TRBV15	TRBJ1-6	CATSRGPVGSYNSPLHF
TRBV20-1	TRBJ1-5	CSARVPGTGYDQPQHF
TRBV29-1	TRBJ1-1	CSVLWTMNTEAFF
TRBV7-6	TRBJ2-2	CASSFTPGVTNGELFF
TRBV20-1	TRBJ1-5	CSARATDQPQHF
TRBV6-5	TRBJ1-4	CASSYSRGRPNEKLFF
TRBV29-1	TRBJ2-3	CGVGGASGASGDTQYF
TRBV20-1	TRBJ2-1	CSIGTSPEQFF
TRBV19	TRBJ2-3	CACTTGRGTDTQYF
TRBV5-1	TRBJ2-1	CASSSDPDRGQNEQFF
TRBV5-1	TRBJ2-3	CASSTLMAGGPDTQYF
TRBV7-2	TRBJ2-4	CASSLGPPLAKNIQYF
TRBV5-1	TRBJ2-1	CASSLVTSGGQYTYNEQFF